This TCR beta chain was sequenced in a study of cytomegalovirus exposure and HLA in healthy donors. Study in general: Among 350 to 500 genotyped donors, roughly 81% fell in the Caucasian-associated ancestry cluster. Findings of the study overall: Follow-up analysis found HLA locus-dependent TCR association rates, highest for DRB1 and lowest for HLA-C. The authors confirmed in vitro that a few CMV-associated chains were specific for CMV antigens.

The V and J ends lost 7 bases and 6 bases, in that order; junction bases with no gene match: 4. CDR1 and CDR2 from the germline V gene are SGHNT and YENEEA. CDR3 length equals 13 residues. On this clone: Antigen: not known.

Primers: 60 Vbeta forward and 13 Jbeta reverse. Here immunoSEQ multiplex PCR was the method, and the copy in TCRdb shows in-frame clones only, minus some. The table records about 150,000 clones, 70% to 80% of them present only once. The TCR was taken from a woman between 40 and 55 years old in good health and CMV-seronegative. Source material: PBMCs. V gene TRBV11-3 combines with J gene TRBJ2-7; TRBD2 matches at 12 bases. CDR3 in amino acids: CASTGLAGSEQYF. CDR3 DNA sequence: TGTGCCAGCACGGGACTAGCGGGCTCCGAGCAGTACTTC.